This entry lists 25 T cell receptor beta chains sequenced from one sample in a study of cytomegalovirus exposure and HLA in healthy donors (dated 2017 in TCRdb). The receptor library was made with the immunoSEQ multiplex PCR assay. The multiplex PCR relied on a mix of 60 forward primers for TCR Vbeta segments and 13 reverse primers for TCR Jbeta segments. This is the immuneACCESS table as TCRdb keeps it, with only in-frame sequences that have V and J called. A part of the clones is gone; compared with another copy, unresolved V genes explain less than half, and the rest is unexplained. The sample contains under 200,000 clones, 82% of them found a single time. In total, the top ten clones hold 8.5% of the sample. Sequences were obtained from PBMCs. These receptors originate from a male donor in good health and CMV-seropositive.

The chain employs TRBV5-1 and TRBJ1-4; 8 bases agree with TRBD1. This CDR3 comprises 16 residues. V lost 1 base to trimming and J lost 0 bases; unmatched junction nucleotides: 2. The V gene's germline CDR1 is SGHRS and CDR2 YFSETQ. The CDR3 coding sequence is TGCGCCAGCAGCTTGACAGGGGGAGCAACTAATGAAAAACTGTTTTTT. The encoded protein is CASSLTGGATNEKLFF.

This clone was counted a few times. The chain combines TRBV10-3 with TRBJ2-7; 7 bases line up with TRBD1. Germline loops: CDR1 ENHRY, CDR2 SYGVKD. V was pared by 3 bases and J by 6 bases, with 5 bases of the junction left unmatched. The length of the CDR3 is 13 residues. CDR3 sequence: CAISDHRGGEQYF. CDR3 nucleotide sequence: TGTGCCATCAGTGATCACAGGGGCGGCGAGCAGTACTTC.

The chain couples TRBV9 to TRBJ2-1; 8 bases align to TRBD1. This CDR3 has 14 amino acids. Germline V gene lookup returns CDR1 SGDLS and CDR2 YYNGEE. With 0 bases clipped from V and 7 bases from J, the junction kept 3 bases outside the gene matches. The chain's CDR3 is CASSVGTGRNEQFF. DNA of the CDR3: TGTGCCAGCAGCGTAGGGACAGGGCGGAATGAGCAGTTCTTC. Full variable domain (remainder filled in from reference TRBV9 and TRBJ2-1): DSGVTQTPKHLITATGQRVTLRCSPRSGDLSVYWYQQSLDQGLQFLIQYYNGEERAKGNILERFSAQQFPDLHSELNLSSLELGDSALYFCASSVGTGRNEQFFGPGTRLTVL.

J is TRBJ2-7 and V is TRBV19, with TRBD2 identical over 7 bases. The J call may not be correct, given that the DNA end is closer to TRBJ2-1. The CDR3 has 18 residues. Germline CDR1 LNHDA, CDR2 SQIVND (reference sequence). The CDR3 DNA follows: TGTGCCAGTAGTCACCCACGCCTGCCCTTGGCGGGAGACAATGAGCAGTTCTTC. Translation: CASSHPRLPLAGDNEQFF.

The chain uses TRBV7-8 and TRBJ1-1; TRBD1 is a possible D gene (5 bases). V gave up 2 bases and J gave up 1 base, with 14 bases separating them. Looked up from germline, CDR1 is SGHVS and CDR2 is FQNEAQ. The CDR3 consists of 16 residues. The CDR3: CASSLRPRQSNTEAFF. The CDR3 nucleotides read TGTGCCAGCAGCTTAAGACCCCGACAGTCGAACACTGAAGCTTTCTTT. The whole variable domain, remainder taken from reference TRBV7-8 and TRBJ1-1, is GAGVSQSPRYKVAKRGQDVALRCDPISGHVSLFWYQQALGQGPEFLTYFQNEAQLDKSGLPSDRFFAERPEGSVSTLKIQRTQQEDSAVYLCASSLRPRQSNTEAFFGQGTRLTVV.

A few counts support this clone. The chain has TRBV19 and TRBJ2-6, with 11 positions matching TRBD1. CDR1 is LNHDA and CDR2 is SQIVND in the germline V gene (reference sequence). This CDR3 region has 17 residues. V lost 4 bases and J lost 0; bases outside the gene matches: 2. The DNA of the CDR3 is TGTGCCAGTAGTAGGACAGGGGGCGACTCTGGGGCCAACGTCCTGACTTTC. This gives the protein CASSRTGGDSGANVLTF.

The chain employs TRBV6-1 and TRBJ1-2, with 7 bases matching TRBD1. V shed 2 bases and J 8 bases; nucleotides not matched to a gene: 8. The CDR3 consists of 14 residues. CDR1 is MNHNS and CDR2 is SASEGT in the germline V gene. This CDR3 is CASSERDRDLGYTF. CDR3 bases: TGTGCCAGCAGTGAACGAGACAGGGACTTGGGCTACACCTTC.

V and J are TRBV9 and TRBJ2-5; TRBD1 matches 9 bases. The J call is in doubt because the DNA end fits TRBJ2-7 better. The germline V gene has CDR1 SGDLS and CDR2 YYNGEE. The CDR3 has 15 amino acids. The CDR3 bases are TGTGCCAGCAGCGCCCAGGGGACAGGGTTCTACGAGCAGTACTTC. The encoded protein is CASSAQGTGFYEQYF.

In regard to this clone: The junction departs from germline at one end; a sequencing error may be responsible. This chain connects TRBV7-9 to TRBJ2-6; the D gene is possibly TRBD1 (5 bases). CDR3 size: 16 residues. Germline V gives CDR1 SEHNR, CDR2 FQNEAQ (reference sequence). CDR3 region: CASSARERSGANGLTF. The CDR3 DNA is TGTGCCAGCAGCGCCAGGGAACGCTCTGGGGCCAACGGCCTGACTTTC.

This clone was observed once. The chain has TRBV19 and TRBJ2-1; 7 bases line up with TRBD2. This CDR3 contains 16 residues. Germline lookup yields CDR1 LNHDA and CDR2 SQIVND (reference sequence). V gave up 2 bases and J gave up 2 bases; unmatched junction bases: 6. In DNA form, the CDR3 reads TGTGCCAGTAGTATAAGGTTCGGGGGGACCTACAATGAGCAGTTCTTC. The encoded protein is CASSIRFGGTYNEQFF.

The chain employs TRBV15 and TRBJ2-7; the D gene is possibly TRBD2 (5 bases). This CDR3 spans 13 amino acids. Trimming removed 0 bases at V and 7 bases at J, with 10 bases between. Per germline, CDR1 LNHNV and CDR2 YYDKDF (reference sequence). Here the CDR3 DNA reads TGTGCCACCAGCAGAGATCCCGGCGGGGAGCAGTACTTC. It translates to CATSRDPGGEQYF.

This clone was found a few times. The DNA of the CDR3 is TGTGCCAGCCGGGACTCCCAAGAGACCCAGTACTTC. Translation: CASRDSQETQYF. The chain has TRBV7-8 and TRBJ2-5; TRBD2 might be the D (6 bases). Trimming left V 8 bases short and J 1 base short, with 8 bases between. This CDR3 spans 12 amino acids. Per the germline V gene, CDR1 is SGHVS and CDR2 is FQNEAQ.

Only one count was recorded for this clone. The V gene is TRBV10-2, the J gene TRBJ2-1; TRBD2 aligns across 12 bases. This CDR3 region has 15 residues. The V segment lost 8 bases and the J segment 1 base; nucleotides outside the gene matches: 3. Germline lookup yields CDR1 WSHSY and CDR2 SAAADI. In nucleotides, the CDR3 is TGCGCCAGCCGCGGACTAGCGGGATCCTACAATGAGCAGTTCTTC. Protein sequence: CASRGLAGSYNEQFF.

Of note for this clone: This same CDR3 is encoded by further DNA sequences in the sample. The CDR3 DNA reads TGCGCCAGCAGCTCACAGGGGGACACTGAAGCTTTCTTT. Its translation is CASSSQGDTEAFF. The V gene is TRBV5-1, the J gene TRBJ1-1; the match to TRBD1 covers 8 bases. CDR1 and CDR2 (germline): SGHRS, YFSETQ. Trimming took 3 bases from V and 3 from J; bases not matched to a gene: 1. The CDR3 sequence is 13 residues long.

J is TRBJ2-3 and V is TRBV6-1; 7 bases are shared with TRBD1. V shed 2 bases and J 4 bases; nucleotides not matched to a gene: 6. The CDR3 totals 15 residues. The germline V gene has CDR1 MNHNS and CDR2 SASEGT. CDR3 DNA: TGTGCCAGCAGTGAATCAGGGGGAAGGGCAGATACGCAGTATTTT. This codes for CASSESGGRADTQYF.

The chain uses TRBV5-6 and TRBJ2-1; 10 bases agree with TRBD2. Germline V gives CDR1 SGHDT, CDR2 YYEEEE. The CDR3 length is 16 residues. The V segment lost 4 bases and the J segment 8 bases; nucleotides outside the gene matches: 12. CDR3 nucleotides: TGTGCCAGCAGCCCCACCGGGAGGACTAGCGGAGATGAGCAGTTCTTC. As protein: CASSPTGRTSGDEQFF.

The rearrangement uses TRBV18 and TRBJ1-2; TRBD1 is a possible D gene (6 bases). CDR3 length equals 16 residues. V was cut by 0 bases and J by 2 bases, with 13 bases left in between. Germline CDR1 is KGHSH and CDR2 is LQKENI. As DNA, the CDR3 is TGTGCCAGCTCACCACCGCATAATGGGGGCAACTATGGCTACACCTTC. As protein: CASSPPHNGGNYGYTF.

The rearrangement uses TRBV28 and TRBJ2-7, with 8 bases fitting TRBD2. V was clipped by 4 bases and J by 4 bases; unmatched bases: 9. CDR1 and CDR2 from the germline V gene are MDHEN and SYDVKM. This CDR3 is 15 amino acids long. The CDR3 spells CASSSSSGREYEQYF. CDR3 in DNA: TGTGCCAGCAGTTCCTCGAGCGGGAGAGAATACGAGCAGTACTTC. Complete variable domain (other parts from reference TRBV28 and TRBJ2-7): DVKVTQSSRYLVKRTGEKVFLECVQDMDHENMFWYRQDPGLGLRLIYFSYDVKMKEKGDIPEGYSVSREKKERFSLILESASTNQTSMYLCASSSSSGREYEQYFGPGTRLTVT.

J is TRBJ1-2 and V is TRBV4-3; TRBD1 matches 7 bases. With V trimmed by 0 bases and J by 5 bases, 0 bases remained unmatched. Germline-derived CDR1 and CDR2 are LGHNA and YSLEER. The CDR3 loop spans 13 amino acids. The DNA for the CDR3 is TGCGCCAGCAGCCAAGACAGGGGGTATGGCTACACCTTC. It specifies CASSQDRGYGYTF.

The V and J genes are TRBV30 and TRBJ2-7; perhaps TRBD2 as D (6 bases). The CDR3 length is 14 residues. CDR1 is GTSNPN and CDR2 is SVGIG in the germline V gene (reference sequence). Deletions cut 2 bases from V and 0 bases from J, with 11 bases between. This CDR3 reads CAWSRDLLSYEQYF. The DNA of the CDR3 is TGTGCCTGGAGTCGGGACTTACTCTCCTACGAGCAGTACTTC.

The J gene is TRBJ2-7, the V gene TRBV25-1; 11 bases line up with TRBD2. J was trimmed by 1 base and V by 1 base; bases with no gene match: 3. CDR1 and CDR2 (germline): MGHDK, SYGVNS. The CDR3 length is 16 residues. CDR3 nucleotide sequence: TGTGCCAGCAGTGAATTAGGGACTAGCGGATCCTACGAGCAGTACTTC. Amino acids: CASSELGTSGSYEQYF.

The chain links TRBV10-3 to TRBJ1-2; no reliable D call. Trimming took off 7 bases at V and 8 bases at J, with 14 bases between the two ends. CDR1 and CDR2 (germline): ENHRY, SYGVKD. CDR3 size: 12 residues. The CDR3, as DNA: TGTGCCATCAACAGTCTACTCTACGGCTACACCTTC. Amino acids: CAINSLLYGYTF.

The chain carries TRBV4-1 and TRBJ2-1; weak D call: TRBD1 (6 bases). The CDR3 is 18 amino acids. In germline, CDR1 is MGHRA, CDR2 YSYEKL. V was pared by 1 base and J by 5 bases, with 21 bases between. CDR3 sequence reads: CASSQGSSQGLPHNEQFF. CDR3 nucleotides: TGCGCCAGCAGCCAAGGGTCCTCACAGGGTCTGCCCCACAATGAGCAGTTCTTC.

The genes are TRBV5-1 and TRBJ2-1; 7 bases line up with TRBD2. The germline V gene has CDR1 SGHRS and CDR2 YFSETQ. This CDR3 has 17 amino acids. The ends lost 4 bases at V and 9 bases at J; junction bases unmatched: 19. CDR3: CASSDTPSGPQVGEQFF. The DNA of the CDR3 is TGCGCCAGCAGCGATACTCCTAGCGGTCCTCAAGTAGGTGAGCAGTTCTTC.

This clone was observed a handful of times. CDR3 sequence reads: CASSYEVDQPQHF. CDR3 sequence (DNA): TGTGCCAGCAGTTACGAGGTTGATCAGCCCCAGCATTTT. The chain links TRBV6-6 to TRBJ1-5, with D hard to call. V was trimmed by 2 bases and J by 5 bases, leaving 7 bases between them. There are 13 residues in the CDR3. CDR1 is MNHNY, CDR2 SVGAGI, per germline (reference sequence).